This T cell receptor (beta chain) is from a study of T cell responses to AZD1222 COVID-19 vaccine. Profiling relied on immunoSEQ multiplex PCR, and the TCRdb table lists in-frame clones only, not all of them. The sample includes around 130,000 clones, roughly 93% seen only once; the top ten take approximately 7%. The sequence was obtained from an adult in good health. Sequenced material: peripheral blood, taken on day 0 of AZD1222 vaccination.

CDR3 in amino acids: CASSRGTPYLREQYF. CDR3 sequence (DNA): TGTGCCAGCAGCCGAGGAACACCCTACCTACGGGAGCAGTACTTC. The chain is built from TRBV14 and TRBJ2-7; no reliable D call. V gave up 4 bases and J gave up 7 bases, with 20 bases separating them. CDR1 is SGHDN and CDR2 is FVKESK in the germline V gene. The CDR3 loop spans 15 amino acids.